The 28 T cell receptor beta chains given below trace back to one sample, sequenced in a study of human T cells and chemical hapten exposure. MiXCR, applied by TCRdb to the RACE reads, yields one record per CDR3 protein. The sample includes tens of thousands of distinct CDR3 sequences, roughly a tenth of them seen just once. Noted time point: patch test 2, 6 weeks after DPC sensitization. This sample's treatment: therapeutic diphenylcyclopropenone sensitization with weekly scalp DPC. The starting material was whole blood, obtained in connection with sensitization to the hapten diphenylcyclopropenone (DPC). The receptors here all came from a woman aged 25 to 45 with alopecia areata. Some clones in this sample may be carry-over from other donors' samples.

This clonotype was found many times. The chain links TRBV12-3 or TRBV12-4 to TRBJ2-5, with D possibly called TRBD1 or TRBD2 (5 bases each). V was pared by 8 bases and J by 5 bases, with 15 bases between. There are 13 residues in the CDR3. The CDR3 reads CASCRDAMETQYF. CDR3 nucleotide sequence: TGTGCCAGCTGCCGGGACGCCATGGAGACCCAGTACTTC.

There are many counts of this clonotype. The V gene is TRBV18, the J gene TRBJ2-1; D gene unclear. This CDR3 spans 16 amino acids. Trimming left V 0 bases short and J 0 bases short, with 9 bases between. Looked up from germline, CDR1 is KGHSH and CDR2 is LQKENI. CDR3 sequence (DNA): TGTGCCAGCTCACCACCGAGTAGAACCTCCTACAATGAGCAGTTCTTC. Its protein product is CASSPPSRTSYNEQFF. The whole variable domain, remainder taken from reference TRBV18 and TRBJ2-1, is NAGVMQNPRHLVRRRGQEARLRCSPMKGHSHVYWYRQLPEEGLKFMVYLQKENIIDESGMPKERFSAEFPKEGPSILRIQQVVRGDSAAYFCASSPPSRTSYNEQFFGPGTRLTVL.

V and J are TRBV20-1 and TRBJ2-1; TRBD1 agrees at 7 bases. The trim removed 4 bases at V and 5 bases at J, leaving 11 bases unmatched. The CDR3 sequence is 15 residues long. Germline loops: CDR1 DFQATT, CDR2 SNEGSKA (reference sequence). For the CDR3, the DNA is TGCAGTGCTACCTCAGGGGGAAGGGGAGACAATGAGCAGTTCTTC. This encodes CSATSGGRGDNEQFF.

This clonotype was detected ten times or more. Here the CDR3 DNA reads TGCAGTGCTAGGGCGTTCCATTCACCCCTCCACTTT. Its protein is CSARAFHSPLHF. The chain carries TRBV20-1 and TRBJ1-6; no reliable D call. In germline, CDR1 is DFQATT, CDR2 SNEGSKA (reference sequence). The CDR3 is made up of 12 amino acids. With 3 bases removed from V and 8 bases from J, the gap between germline ends came to 8 bases.

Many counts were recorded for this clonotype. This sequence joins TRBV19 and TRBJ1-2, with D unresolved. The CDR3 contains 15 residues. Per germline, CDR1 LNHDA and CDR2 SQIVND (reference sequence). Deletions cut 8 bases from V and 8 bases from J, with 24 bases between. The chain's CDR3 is CASLPRRASPQGYTF. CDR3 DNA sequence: TGTGCCAGTCTGCCGCGACGGGCCTCGCCTCAGGGCTACACCTTC.

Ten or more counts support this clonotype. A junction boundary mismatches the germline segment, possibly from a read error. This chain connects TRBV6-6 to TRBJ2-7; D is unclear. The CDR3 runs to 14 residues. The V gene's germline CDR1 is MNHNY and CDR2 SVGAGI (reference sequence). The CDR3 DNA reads TGTGCCAGCAGTCCACGTGAGACGTCCTACGAGCGGTACTTC. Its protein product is CASSPRETSYERYF.

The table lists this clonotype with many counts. The CDR3, as DNA: TGTGCCAGCAGTACCAGGGGTCTGAACGAGCAGTACTTC. Translated: CASSTRGLNEQYF. This sequence joins TRBV12-3 or TRBV12-4 and TRBJ2-7; D perhaps matches TRBD1 (6 bases). The CDR3 length is 13 residues. V lost 5 bases to trimming and J lost 5 bases, with 13 bases between them.

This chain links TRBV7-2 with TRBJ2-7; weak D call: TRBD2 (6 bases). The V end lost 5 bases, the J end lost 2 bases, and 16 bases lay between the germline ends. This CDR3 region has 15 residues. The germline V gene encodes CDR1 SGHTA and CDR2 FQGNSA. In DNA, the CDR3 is TGTGCCAGCAGCCTAAGCGGGTATGGTGCCTACGAGCAGTACTTC. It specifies CASSLSGYGAYEQYF.

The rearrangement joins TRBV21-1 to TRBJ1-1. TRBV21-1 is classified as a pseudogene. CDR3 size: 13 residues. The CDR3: CASSKCWNTEAFF. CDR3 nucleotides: TGTGCCAGCAGCAAATGCTGGAACACTGAAGCTTTCTTT.

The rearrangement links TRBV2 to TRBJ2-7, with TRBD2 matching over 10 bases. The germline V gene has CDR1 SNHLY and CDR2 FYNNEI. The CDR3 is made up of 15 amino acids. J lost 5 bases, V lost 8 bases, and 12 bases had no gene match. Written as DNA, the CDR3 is TGTGCCAGCGTCCCGACGGGACTAGCGTTACACGAGCAGTACTTC. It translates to CASVPTGLALHEQYF.

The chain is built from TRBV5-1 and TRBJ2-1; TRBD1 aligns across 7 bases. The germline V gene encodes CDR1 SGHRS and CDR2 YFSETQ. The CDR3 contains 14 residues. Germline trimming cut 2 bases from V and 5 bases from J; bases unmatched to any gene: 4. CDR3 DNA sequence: TGCGCCAGCAGCTTACAGGGGTTTGACAATGAGCAGTTCTTC. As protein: CASSLQGFDNEQFF.

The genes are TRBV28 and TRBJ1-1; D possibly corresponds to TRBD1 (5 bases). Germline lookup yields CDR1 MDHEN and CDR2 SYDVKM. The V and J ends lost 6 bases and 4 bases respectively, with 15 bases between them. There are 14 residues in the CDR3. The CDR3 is CASRSPGGSTEAFF. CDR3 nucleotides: TGTGCCAGCAGGTCGCCGGGGGGGAGCACTGAAGCTTTCTTT.

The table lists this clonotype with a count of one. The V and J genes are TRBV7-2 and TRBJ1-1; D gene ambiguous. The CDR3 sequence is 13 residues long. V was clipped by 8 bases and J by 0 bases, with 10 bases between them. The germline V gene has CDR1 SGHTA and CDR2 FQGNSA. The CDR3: CASSWGMNTEAFF. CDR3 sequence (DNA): TGTGCCAGCTCGTGGGGTATGAACACTGAAGCTTTCTTT.

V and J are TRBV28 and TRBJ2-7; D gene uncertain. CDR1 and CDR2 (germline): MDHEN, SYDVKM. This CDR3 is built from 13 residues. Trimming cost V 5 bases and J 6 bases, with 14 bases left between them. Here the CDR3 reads CASSPLLEREQYF. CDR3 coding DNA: TGTGCCAGCAGTCCGCTCCTAGAACGCGAGCAGTACTTC.

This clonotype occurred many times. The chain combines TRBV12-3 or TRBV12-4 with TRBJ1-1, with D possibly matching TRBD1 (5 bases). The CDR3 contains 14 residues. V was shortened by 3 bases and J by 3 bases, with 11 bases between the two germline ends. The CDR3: CASSFSRGHTEAFF. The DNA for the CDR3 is TGTGCCAGCAGTTTTTCGAGGGGTCACACTGAAGCTTTCTTT.

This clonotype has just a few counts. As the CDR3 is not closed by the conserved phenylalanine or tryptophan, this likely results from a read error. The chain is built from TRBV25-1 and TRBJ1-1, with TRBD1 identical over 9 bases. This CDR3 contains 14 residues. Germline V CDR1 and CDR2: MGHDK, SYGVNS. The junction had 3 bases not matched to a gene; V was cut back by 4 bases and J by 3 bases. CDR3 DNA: TGTGCCAGCAGTGGAACAGGGGGCTACACTGAAGCTTTCCTT. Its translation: CASSGTGGYTEAFL.

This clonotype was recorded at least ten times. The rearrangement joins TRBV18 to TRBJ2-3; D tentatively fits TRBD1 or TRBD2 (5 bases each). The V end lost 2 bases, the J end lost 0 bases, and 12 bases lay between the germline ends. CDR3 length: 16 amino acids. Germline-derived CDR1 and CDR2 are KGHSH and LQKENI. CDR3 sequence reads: CASSPKGTPSTDTQYF. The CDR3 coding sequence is TGTGCCAGCTCACCAAAGGGGACGCCTAGCACAGATACGCAGTATTTT.

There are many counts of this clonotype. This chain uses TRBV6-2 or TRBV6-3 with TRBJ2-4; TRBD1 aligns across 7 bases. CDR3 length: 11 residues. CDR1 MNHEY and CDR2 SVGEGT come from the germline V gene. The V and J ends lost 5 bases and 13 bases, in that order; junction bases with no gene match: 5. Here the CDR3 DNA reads TGTGCCAGCAGTCGGGACAGACGACAGTACTTC. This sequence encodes CASSRDRRQYF.

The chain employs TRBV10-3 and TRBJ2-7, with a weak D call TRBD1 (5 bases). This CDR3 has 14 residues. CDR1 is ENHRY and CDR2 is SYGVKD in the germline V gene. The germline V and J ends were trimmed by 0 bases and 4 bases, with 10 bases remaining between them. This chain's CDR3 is CAISESAGPYEQYF. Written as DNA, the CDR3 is TGTGCCATCAGTGAGTCAGCAGGGCCTTACGAGCAGTACTTC.

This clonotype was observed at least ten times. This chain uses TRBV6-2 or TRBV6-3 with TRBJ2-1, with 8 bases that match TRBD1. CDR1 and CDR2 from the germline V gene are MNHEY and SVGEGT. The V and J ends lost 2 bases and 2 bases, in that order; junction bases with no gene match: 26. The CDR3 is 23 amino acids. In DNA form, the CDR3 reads TGTGCCAGCAGTTACCTAAAGGGACAGGCTGGTTCTCATATCTCTATCACCTACAATGAGCAGTTCTTC. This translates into CASSYLKGQAGSHISITYNEQFF.

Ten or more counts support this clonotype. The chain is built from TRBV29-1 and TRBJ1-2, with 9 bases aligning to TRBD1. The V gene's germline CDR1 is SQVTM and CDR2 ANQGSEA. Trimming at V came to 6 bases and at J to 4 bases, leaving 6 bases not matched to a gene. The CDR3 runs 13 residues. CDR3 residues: CSVERTGVYGYTF. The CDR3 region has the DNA TGCAGCGTGGAACGGACAGGGGTCTATGGCTACACCTTC.

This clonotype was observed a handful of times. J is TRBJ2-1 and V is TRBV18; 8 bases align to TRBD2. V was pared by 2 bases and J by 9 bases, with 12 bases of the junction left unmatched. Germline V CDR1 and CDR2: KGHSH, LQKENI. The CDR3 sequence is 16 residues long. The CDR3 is CASSPGAGGIGSEQFF. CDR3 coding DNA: TGTGCCAGCTCACCAGGGGCGGGGGGCATCGGAAGTGAGCAGTTCTTC.

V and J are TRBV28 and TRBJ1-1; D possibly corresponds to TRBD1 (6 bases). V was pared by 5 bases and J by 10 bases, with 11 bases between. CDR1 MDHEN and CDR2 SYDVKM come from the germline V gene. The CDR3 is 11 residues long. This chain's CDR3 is CASSQGTSAFF. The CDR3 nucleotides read TGTGCCAGCAGTCAAGGGACATCAGCTTTCTTT.

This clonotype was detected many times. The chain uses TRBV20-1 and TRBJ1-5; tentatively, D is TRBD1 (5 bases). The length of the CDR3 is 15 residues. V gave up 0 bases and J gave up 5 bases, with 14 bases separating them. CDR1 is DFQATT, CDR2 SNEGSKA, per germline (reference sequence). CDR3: CSAREGDGDYQPQHF. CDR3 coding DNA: TGCAGTGCTAGAGAAGGGGACGGCGACTATCAGCCCCAGCATTTT.

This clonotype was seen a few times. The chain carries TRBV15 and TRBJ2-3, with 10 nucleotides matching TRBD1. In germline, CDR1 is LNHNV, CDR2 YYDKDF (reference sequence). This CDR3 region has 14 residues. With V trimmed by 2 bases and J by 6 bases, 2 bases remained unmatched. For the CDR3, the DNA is TGTGCCACCAGCAGACGGACAGGGGGGGATACGCAGTATTTT. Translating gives CATSRRTGGDTQYF.

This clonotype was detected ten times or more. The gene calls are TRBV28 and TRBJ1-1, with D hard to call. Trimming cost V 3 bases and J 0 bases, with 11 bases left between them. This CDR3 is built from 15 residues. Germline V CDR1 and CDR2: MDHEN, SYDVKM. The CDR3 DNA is TGTGCCAGCAGTTTGTATCGGTTCTTGAACACTGAAGCTTTCTTT. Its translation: CASSLYRFLNTEAFF. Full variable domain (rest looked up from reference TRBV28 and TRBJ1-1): DVKVTQSSRYLVKRTGEKVFLECVQDMDHENMFWYRQDPGLGLRLIYFSYDVKMKEKGDIPEGYSVSREKKERFSLILESASTNQTSMYLCASSLYRFLNTEAFFGQGTRLTVV.

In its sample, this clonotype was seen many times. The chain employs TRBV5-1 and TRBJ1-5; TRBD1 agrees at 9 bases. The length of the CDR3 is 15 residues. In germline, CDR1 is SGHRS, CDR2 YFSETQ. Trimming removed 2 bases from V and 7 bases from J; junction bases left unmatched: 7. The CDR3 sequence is CASSLTGGRWQPQHF. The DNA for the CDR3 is TGCGCCAGCAGCTTAACAGGGGGCCGTTGGCAGCCCCAGCATTTT.

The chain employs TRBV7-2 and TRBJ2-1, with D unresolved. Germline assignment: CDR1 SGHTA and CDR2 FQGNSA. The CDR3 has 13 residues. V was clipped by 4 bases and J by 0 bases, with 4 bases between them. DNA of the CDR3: TGTGCCAGCAGCTCCAGCTCCTACAATGAGCAGTTCTTC. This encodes CASSSSSYNEQFF.